This entry lists 8 T cell receptor beta chains sequenced from one sample in a study of blood T cell repertoires in COVID-19. The repertoire was sequenced with immunoSEQ multiplex PCR; TCRdb's copy has only in-frame clones and lacks some. The data contain 440,000 or so clones, approximately 91% of them singletons. What was sequenced was peripheral blood. Receptors originate from a woman aged 35 to 49 with COVID-19, enrolled during active disease.

V and J are TRBV7-9 and TRBJ2-3, with 8 bases fitting TRBD2. The CDR3 has 16 amino acids. The V gene's germline CDR1 is SEHNR and CDR2 FQNEAQ (reference sequence). V lost 5 bases and J lost 2; bases outside the gene matches: 9. CDR3 DNA: TGTGCCAGCAGCGCAGTAGCGGGGAGCTACACAGATACGCAGTATTTT. It translates to CASSAVAGSYTDTQYF.

This chain joins TRBV4-1 and TRBJ1-5; D ambiguous. Germline lookup yields CDR1 MGHRA and CDR2 YSYEKL. V lost 3 bases and J lost 2, with 8 bases in between. This CDR3 is 14 amino acids long. DNA of the CDR3: TGCGCCAGCAGCCAGGAGGCGGGCAATCAGCCCCAGCATTTT. Its protein is CASSQEAGNQPQHF.

V usage is TRBV4-2 and J usage is TRBJ2-1; maybe TRBD1 (6 bases). The CDR3 length is 16 residues. The germline gives CDR1 LGHNA, CDR2 YNFKEQ. The V end was cut by 1 base, the J end by 5 bases, with 15 bases between. Here the CDR3 DNA reads TGTGCCAGCAGCCAAGTTTCTAGGGGACAAGACAATGAGCAGTTCTTC. Residues: CASSQVSRGQDNEQFF.

The V gene is TRBV10-3, the J gene TRBJ2-1, with 7 bases matching TRBD1. The V gene's germline CDR1 is ENHRY and CDR2 SYGVKD. This CDR3 contains 11 residues. Trimming at V came to 3 bases and at J to 12 bases, leaving 2 bases not matched to a gene. For the CDR3, the DNA is TGTGCCATCAGTGATAACAGGGGGCAGTTCTTC. This codes for CAISDNRGQFF.

The rearrangement links TRBV6-6 to TRBJ1-1, with D maybe TRBD1 (5 bases). This CDR3 is built from 14 residues. Germline values: CDR1 MNHNY, CDR2 SVGAGI (reference sequence). Trimming took off 6 bases at V and 4 bases at J, with 15 bases between the two ends. The CDR3 protein is CASSLGRGSTEAFF. CDR3 nucleotides: TGTGCCAGCAGCCTCGGGCGGGGGAGCACTGAAGCTTTCTTT.

This rearrangement joins TRBV16 to TRBJ1-1; D is uncertain. The CDR3 is 13 amino acids. Germline V gene sequence: CDR1 KGHSY, CDR2 FQNENV. V lost 8 bases and J lost 4, with 14 bases in between. The chain's CDR3 is CASLPNLSTEAFF. In DNA, the CDR3 is TGTGCCAGCCTACCTAACTTGAGCACTGAAGCTTTCTTT.

This clone has a single count. The V gene is TRBV7-6, the J gene TRBJ1-2; tentatively, D is TRBD1 (6 bases). This CDR3 comprises 12 residues. From germline, CDR1 is SGHVS and CDR2 FNYEAQ. Trimming removed 3 bases from V and 6 bases from J, with 8 bases in between. CDR3 coding DNA: TGTGCCAGCAGCTTGGCAGGGGATGGCTACACCTTC. Residues: CASSLAGDGYTF.

The chain has TRBV2 and TRBJ1-2, with 9 nucleotides matching TRBD1. Germline-derived CDR1 and CDR2 are SNHLY and FYNNEI. This CDR3 is built from 14 residues. V dropped 6 bases and J dropped 4; count of bases not matched to a gene: 6. CDR3 coding DNA: TGTGCCAGCAGAGATTCGACAGGGGGCTATGGCTACACCTTC. It yields the protein CASRDSTGGYGYTF.